One and the same sample provided the 19 T cell receptor beta chains below, sequenced in a study of CD8 T cells in Susac syndrome. An amount of RNA that ranged from roughly 0.45 to 1 ug was reverse transcribed with random hexamers. TCRdb re-derived calls from the immunoSEQ multiplex PCR reads in MiXCR, one entry per CDR3 protein. The sample lists around 80,000 distinct CDR3 sequences; 90% to 95% were seen once. Sequencing was done on a sample of CD8+ T cells from PBMCs. The receptors originated from a human donor with multiple sclerosis.

The J gene is TRBJ2-2, the V gene TRBV12-3 or TRBV12-4; no definite D call. CDR3 length: 15 amino acids. V was cut by 3 bases and J by 3 bases, with 11 bases left in between. CDR3 nucleotide sequence: TGTGCCAGCAGTTTCACGGGCGGACACACCGGGGAGCTGTTTTTT. The encoded protein is CASSFTGGHTGELFF.

The chain links TRBV6-2 or TRBV6-3 to TRBJ2-7; TRBD2 aligns across 7 bases. Germline V gives CDR1 MNHEY, CDR2 SVGEGT. After removal of 0 bases from V and 6 bases from J, the junction contained 17 bases not matched to a gene. This CDR3 is built from 18 residues. CDR3 amino acids: CASSYSLLGRGRAFEQYF. CDR3 bases: TGTGCCAGCAGTTACTCTCTGTTGGGAAGAGGGAGGGCCTTCGAGCAGTACTTC.

The chain uses TRBV29-1 and TRBJ2-5; 11 bases are a match to TRBD2. Germline CDR1 and CDR2: SQVTM and ANQGSEA. V shed 4 bases and J 1 base; nucleotides not matched to a gene: 2. This CDR3 region has 14 residues. CDR3 in DNA: TGCAGCGTTGTCCTAGCGGGGGGCCAAGAGACCCAGTACTTC. Translated: CSVVLAGGQETQYF. The full variable domain, with the rest looked up from reference TRBV29-1 and TRBJ2-5, is SAVISQKPSRDICQRGTSLTIQCQVDSQVTMMFWYRQQPGQSLTLIATANQGSEATYESGFVIDKFPISRPNLTFSTLTVSNMSPEDSSIYLCSVVLAGGQETQYFGPGTRLLVL.

This chain links TRBV10-3 with TRBJ1-2; 8 bases map to TRBD1. CDR1 is ENHRY, CDR2 SYGVKD, per germline. The CDR3 covers 14 residues. V was pared by 3 bases and J by 4 bases, with 4 bases of the junction left unmatched. The DNA for the CDR3 is TGTGCCATCAGTGAACAGGGGGAAGGCTATGGCTACACCTTC. Translation: CAISEQGEGYGYTF.

The genes are TRBV9 and TRBJ1-2; a possible D gene is TRBD1 (6 bases). Germline V gene lookup returns CDR1 SGDLS and CDR2 YYNGEE. The length of the CDR3 is 13 residues. V shed 0 bases and J shed 5 bases, with 8 bases lying between them. DNA for the CDR3: TGTGCCAGCAGCGTAGAAACAGGGTATGGCTACACCTTC. This codes for CASSVETGYGYTF.

The chain combines TRBV19 with TRBJ2-1; D unclear. CDR3 length: 12 residues. Trimming shortened V by 6 bases and J by 9 bases, and 12 bases separated the two germline ends. CDR1 and CDR2 from the germline V gene are LNHDA and SQIVND (reference sequence). The CDR3 spells CASSWVLGEQFF. In DNA, the CDR3 is TGTGCCAGTAGCTGGGTTCTAGGTGAGCAGTTCTTC.

The rearrangement links TRBV28 to TRBJ2-7, with D tentatively TRBD1 (5 bases). CDR3 length equals 14 residues. Per germline, CDR1 MDHEN and CDR2 SYDVKM. The V gene lost 5 bases and the J gene lost 2 bases, with 13 bases spanning the gap. The CDR3 spells CASSIAGSPYEQYF. The CDR3 DNA follows: TGTGCCAGCAGTATAGCAGGGTCCCCCTACGAGCAGTACTTC.

The V gene is TRBV27, the J gene TRBJ1-2; TRBD1 might be the D (6 bases). V was trimmed by 7 bases and J by 4 bases, leaving 19 bases between them. The V gene's germline CDR1 is MNHEY and CDR2 SMNVEV (reference sequence). CDR3 size: 15 residues. The CDR3 loop reads CASTTPSTGFYGYTF. The DNA for the CDR3 is TGTGCCAGCACCACCCCCTCGACAGGATTCTATGGCTACACCTTC.

The chain has TRBV11-2 and TRBJ2-7; no definite D call. V was shortened by 3 bases and J by 0 bases, with 6 bases between the two germline ends. The germline gives CDR1 SGHAT, CDR2 FQNNGV. CDR3 length: 13 amino acids. As DNA, the CDR3 is TGTGCCAGCAGCTTTGAGAGCTCCTACGAGCAGTACTTC. It specifies CASSFESSYEQYF.

This rearrangement joins TRBV4-1 to TRBJ1-5; D possibly corresponds to TRBD1 (5 bases). V lost 0 bases to trimming and J lost 8 bases, with 14 bases between them. The CDR3 contains 15 residues. In germline, CDR1 is MGHRA, CDR2 YSYEKL. CDR3 DNA sequence: TGCGCCAGCAGCCAAGACGGGGGAGTGTGGGAGCCCCAGCATTTT. Translating gives CASSQDGGVWEPQHF.

V is TRBV27 and J is TRBJ1-2, with D unclear. CDR1 MNHEY and CDR2 SMNVEV come from the germline V gene (reference sequence). The CDR3 is made up of 16 amino acids. V lost 6 bases and J 4 bases, leaving 21 bases between the germline ends. The CDR3 DNA reads TGTGCCAGCAGCCAATATAGTGGCATTGGCATCTATGGCTACACCTTC. Translating gives CASSQYSGIGIYGYTF.

This chain links TRBV27 with TRBJ2-5, with 7 bases fitting TRBD1. Germline V gene data show CDR1 as MNHEY and CDR2 as SMNVEV (reference sequence). The junction had 6 bases not matched to a gene; V was cut back by 5 bases and J by 0 bases. The CDR3 extends over 15 amino acids. For the CDR3, the DNA is TGTGCCAGCAGTGCTTTGACAGGGAACCAAGAGACCCAGTACTTC. Translated: CASSALTGNQETQYF.

The gene calls are TRBV7-2 and TRBJ2-3, with TRBD2 as a possible D gene (6 bases). Germline V CDR1 and CDR2: SGHTA, FQGNSA. This CDR3 spans 16 amino acids. Trimming left V 4 bases short and J 2 bases short, with 16 bases between. The CDR3 sequence: CASSSVSSVHTDTQYF. The CDR3 region has the DNA TGTGCCAGCAGCTCTGTCTCTAGCGTCCACACAGATACGCAGTATTTT.

The gene calls are TRBV5-1 and TRBJ2-1; 10 nucleotides align to TRBD1. The trim removed 7 bases at V and 1 base at J, leaving 5 bases unmatched. Germline CDR1 SGHRS, CDR2 YFSETQ. The CDR3 sequence is 15 residues long. The CDR3 reads CASYGQGESYNEQFF. The DNA for the CDR3 is TGCGCCAGCTACGGACAGGGGGAATCCTACAATGAGCAGTTCTTC.

V gene TRBV27 combines with J gene TRBJ1-1; D is uncertain. The CDR3 totals 15 residues. Germline V gives CDR1 MNHEY, CDR2 SMNVEV (reference sequence). Trimming stripped 4 bases from V and 2 bases from J, with 14 bases between. The CDR3 here is CASSWLGSENTEAFF. DNA for the CDR3: TGTGCCAGCAGTTGGTTAGGGTCTGAAAACACTGAAGCTTTCTTT.

This rearrangement joins TRBV5-6 to TRBJ2-4; TRBD2 might be the D (5 bases). The germline CDR1 and CDR2 sequences are SGHDT and YYEEEE. This CDR3 region has 15 residues. V gave up 0 bases and J gave up 1 base, with 8 bases separating them. CDR3 sequence (DNA): TGTGCCAGCAGCTTGGACCGGGATGCCAAAAACATTCAGTACTTC. Encoded protein: CASSLDRDAKNIQYF.

V gene TRBV19 combines with J gene TRBJ2-2; weak D call: TRBD1 (6 bases). The CDR3 has 14 residues. The germline V and J ends were trimmed by 5 bases and 4 bases, with 11 bases remaining between them. The germline V gene has CDR1 LNHDA and CDR2 SQIVND (reference sequence). CDR3 bases: TGTGCCAGTAGTCCTTTACAGGGCACCGGGGAGCTGTTTTTT. Protein sequence: CASSPLQGTGELFF.

The chain is built from TRBV7-3 and TRBJ2-2; D unclear. CDR1 is SGHTA, CDR2 FQGTGA, per germline. The CDR3 has 14 amino acids. Between the trimmed V and J ends, which lost 5 bases and 4 bases, there was a span of 11 bases. The CDR3 nucleotides are TGTGCCAGCAGCCCCGTCGAGGTCACCGGGGAGCTGTTTTTT. Its protein product is CASSPVEVTGELFF.

The chain is built from TRBV6-2 or TRBV6-3 and TRBJ2-3; 11 bases map to TRBD1. The CDR3 runs 15 residues. Germline V gene lookup returns CDR1 MNHEY and CDR2 SVGEGT. After removal of 0 bases from V and 7 bases from J, the junction contained 3 bases not matched to a gene. CDR3 DNA sequence: TGTGCCAGCAGTTACTCCGGGACAGGGGGAAATACGCAGTATTTT. Translated, it gives CASSYSGTGGNTQYF.